Below, 28 T cell receptor beta chains from the same sample are listed, as sequenced in a study of shared clonotypes between healthy human individuals. The protocol was immunoSEQ multiplex PCR, while the TCRdb copy is restricted to in-frame clones and leaves out a portion. The sample has approximately 2.5 million clones; over 85% are singletons. The sample was naive CD4+ T cells sorted from blood. Subset here: CD45RA+ positively selected. These receptors were taken from a man younger than 35 in good health.

This chain links TRBV6-1 with TRBJ1-6; 7 nucleotides align to TRBD1. V lost 6 bases and J lost 7; bases outside the gene matches: 6. Germline CDR1 MNHNS, CDR2 SASEGT. This CDR3 contains 14 residues. The CDR3 here is CASRGQLTNSPLHF. CDR3 in DNA: TGTGCCAGCAGGGGACAGTTGACAAATTCACCCCTCCACTTT.

The J gene is TRBJ2-5, the V gene TRBV2; 8 positions agree with TRBD2. V lost 7 bases and J lost 5; bases outside the gene matches: 12. The CDR3 length is 15 residues. Germline V CDR1 and CDR2: SNHLY, FYNNEI. The CDR3 DNA reads as TGTGCCAGCATCTCAGCGGGGGTCACGGCGGAGACCCAGTACTTC. Translation gives CASISAGVTAETQYF. The whole variable domain, filled in from reference TRBV2 and TRBJ2-5, reads EPEVTQTPSHQVTQMGQEVILRCVPISNHLYFYWYRQILGQKVEFLVSFYNNEISEKSEIFDDQFSVERPDGSNFTLKIRSTKLEDSAMYFCASISAGVTAETQYFGPGTRLLVL.

The V call is TRBV4-3, the J call TRBJ2-3; D may be TRBD1 or TRBD2 (6 bases each). Deletions cut 2 bases from V and 3 bases from J, with 15 bases between. Per germline, CDR1 LGHNA and CDR2 YSLEER. There are 16 residues in the CDR3. The CDR3 reads CASSQRERGGTDTQYF. The CDR3, as DNA: TGCGCCAGCAGCCAACGGGAGAGAGGGGGGACAGATACGCAGTATTTT.

This sequence joins TRBV5-4 and TRBJ2-5; 11 bases fit TRBD2. J gave up 5 bases and V 6 bases, and 12 bases lay outside the gene matches. Germline V gene lookup returns CDR1 SGHNT and CDR2 YYREEE (reference sequence). CDR3 length: 16 residues. The CDR3 loop is CASTLVPTSGGETQYF. The CDR3, as DNA: TGTGCCAGCACCTTAGTCCCCACTAGCGGGGGTGAGACCCAGTACTTC. The entire variable domain, with the rest obtained from reference TRBV5-4 and TRBJ2-5, is as follows: ETGVTQSPTHLIKTRGQQVTLRCSSQSGHNTVSWYQQALGQGPQFIFQYYREEENGRGNFPPRFSGLQFPNYSSELNVNALELDDSALYLCASTLVPTSGGETQYFGPGTRLLVL.

V and J are TRBV6-5 and TRBJ2-7; D is undetermined. The CDR3 contains 12 residues. The V and J ends lost 6 bases and 3 bases respectively, with 9 bases between them. Germline loops: CDR1 MNHEY, CDR2 SVGAGI. CDR3 residues: CASSLLIYEQYF. Here the CDR3 DNA reads TGTGCCAGCAGCCTCCTCATCTACGAGCAGTACTTC.

This rearrangement joins TRBV5-6 to TRBJ2-1; 8 nucleotides agree with TRBD1. Germline CDR1 and CDR2: SGHDT and YYEEEE. After removal of 4 bases from V and 7 bases from J, the junction contained 10 bases not matched to a gene. The CDR3 is 15 amino acids. The CDR3 loop reads CASSQGQGARNEQFF. The CDR3 region has the DNA TGTGCCAGCAGCCAGGGCCAGGGGGCGCGTAATGAGCAGTTCTTC. The entire variable domain, with the rest obtained from reference TRBV5-6 and TRBJ2-1, is as follows: DAGVTQSPTHLIKTRGQQVTLRCSPKSGHDTVSWYQQALGQGPQFIFQYYEEEERQRGNFPDRFSGHQFPNYSSELNVNALLLGDSALYLCASSQGQGARNEQFFGPGTRLTVL.

This sequence joins TRBV2 and TRBJ2-7; 8 bases agree with TRBD1. After removal of 4 bases from V and 5 bases from J, the junction contained 7 bases not matched to a gene. CDR3 length: 14 residues. From germline, CDR1 is SNHLY and CDR2 FYNNEI. The CDR3 sequence: CASSVEDRANEQYF. The CDR3 DNA is TGTGCCAGCAGTGTCGAGGACAGGGCGAACGAGCAGTACTTC.

The chain has TRBV5-8 and TRBJ1-2; D is unclear. From germline, CDR1 is SGHTS and CDR2 YDEGEE. V was trimmed by 0 bases and J by 4 bases, leaving 13 bases between them. The CDR3 has 15 residues. The CDR3 DNA reads as TGTGCCAGCAGCTTGGAGGGCGGTTGGGGCTATGGCTACACCTTC. The encoded protein is CASSLEGGWGYGYTF.

This chain links TRBV19 with TRBJ2-6; 10 nucleotides align to TRBD1. Germline trimming cut 3 bases from V and 2 bases from J; bases unmatched to any gene: 1. The CDR3 consists of 16 residues. Germline CDR1 reads LNHDA; CDR2 reads SQIVND (reference sequence). This CDR3 is CASSIGQGAGANVLTF. CDR3 nucleotides: TGTGCCAGTAGTATCGGACAGGGGGCTGGGGCCAACGTCCTGACTTTC. Together with reference TRBV19 and TRBJ2-6, the CDR3 gives the full variable domain: DGGITQSPKYLFRKEGQNVTLSCEQNLNHDAMYWYRQDPGQGLRLIYYSQIVNDFQKGDIAEGYSVSREKKESFPLTVTSAQKNPTAFYLCASSIGQGAGANVLTFGAGSRLTVL.

V is TRBV29-1 and J is TRBJ1-2; D is ambiguous. Trimming took 4 bases from V and 3 from J, leaving 6 bases between them. The germline V gene encodes CDR1 SQVTM and CDR2 ANQGSEA. The CDR3 runs to 11 residues. DNA for the CDR3: TGCAGCGTTGCCGACCACTATGGCTACACCTTC. Protein sequence: CSVADHYGYTF.

This chain joins TRBV6-5 and TRBJ2-2, with D perhaps given as TRBD1 or TRBD2 (5 bases each). This CDR3 contains 14 residues. Looked up from germline, CDR1 is MNHEY and CDR2 is SVGAGI. V was shortened by 0 bases and J by 7 bases, with 9 bases between the two germline ends. CDR3 amino acids: CASSYSMRGGELFF. The CDR3, as DNA: TGTGCCAGCAGTTACTCGATGAGGGGCGGGGAGCTGTTTTTT.

The chain recombines TRBV6-1 with TRBJ1-1; tentative D call: TRBD1 (6 bases). CDR1 MNHNS and CDR2 SASEGT come from the germline V gene. The V and J ends lost 7 bases and 4 bases respectively, with 19 bases between them. This CDR3 is built from 15 residues. CDR3 sequence (DNA): TGTGCCAGCACCAGTGAGGGGGGAATCGGCACTGAAGCTTTCTTT. It translates to CASTSEGGIGTEAFF.

V gene TRBV4-1 combines with J gene TRBJ2-1, with D possibly being TRBD2 (6 bases). Trimming removed 0 bases from V and 5 bases from J, with 14 bases in between. The germline gives CDR1 MGHRA, CDR2 YSYEKL. The CDR3 has 16 amino acids. Here the CDR3 reads CASSQDLGLPNNEQFF. The CDR3 DNA follows: TGCGCCAGCAGCCAAGATTTAGGACTACCGAACAATGAGCAGTTCTTC.

The chain couples TRBV11-3 to TRBJ2-1; the D is unclear. Per the germline V gene, CDR1 is SGHNT and CDR2 is YENEEA. V was pared by 5 bases and J by 0 bases, with 11 bases between. The CDR3 consists of 15 residues. In DNA form, the CDR3 reads TGTGCCAGCAGCGCAAGCGTTAGCTCCTACAATGAGCAGTTCTTC. The encoded protein is CASSASVSSYNEQFF.

This clone was detected only once. The V gene is TRBV6-5, the J gene TRBJ2-3; the match to TRBD2 covers 7 bases. Germline-derived CDR1 and CDR2 are MNHEY and SVGAGI. V was clipped by 5 bases and J by 2 bases; unmatched bases: 7. This CDR3 spans 15 amino acids. The CDR3, as DNA: TGTGCCAGCAGTAGAGTGGGGACTAACACAGATACGCAGTATTTT. Its protein product is CASSRVGTNTDTQYF.

Turning to this clone: The same CDR3 is also encoded by other DNA sequences in this sample. The genes are TRBV2 and TRBJ2-2; perhaps TRBD2 as D (5 bases). The CDR3 is made up of 14 amino acids. Germline CDR1 and CDR2: SNHLY and FYNNEI. V lost 0 bases and J lost 4, with 6 bases in between. The CDR3 loop is CASSEAGVTGELFF. The CDR3 DNA is TGTGCCAGCAGTGAAGCGGGAGTCACCGGGGAGCTGTTTTTT.

The chain recombines TRBV10-3 with TRBJ2-7; D unclear. V was pared by 5 bases and J by 0 bases, with 2 bases between. Germline loops: CDR1 ENHRY, CDR2 SYGVKD. This CDR3 is 11 amino acids long. CDR3 amino acids: CAISYSYEQYF. The CDR3 nucleotides read TGTGCCATCAGTTACTCCTACGAGCAGTACTTC.

The chain has TRBV6-6 and TRBJ2-2; 11 bases line up with TRBD1. V trimming: 6 bases; J trimming: 5 bases; junction bases outside the gene matches: 5. Germline V CDR1 and CDR2: MNHNY, SVGAGI (reference sequence). The CDR3 has 15 amino acids. The CDR3 region has the DNA TGTGCCAGCAGCCAGGACAGGGGGCGGACCGGGGAGCTGTTTTTT. This encodes CASSQDRGRTGELFF.

About this clone itself: Other DNA sequences in the sample encode the same CDR3. V gene TRBV25-1 combines with J gene TRBJ2-3; no firm D call. Germline CDR1 and CDR2: MGHDK and SYGVNS. Trimming left V 2 bases short and J 0 bases short, with 3 bases between. The CDR3 sequence is 13 residues long. The CDR3 sequence is CASSEASTDTQYF. The CDR3 DNA is TGTGCCAGCAGTGAAGCGAGCACAGATACGCAGTATTTT.

The chain uses TRBV6-5 and TRBJ1-1; the D gene is possibly TRBD1 (5 bases). CDR3 length: 13 residues. The ends were cut back, 1 base at V and 7 bases at J, with 10 bases in the middle. Germline V gene sequence: CDR1 MNHEY, CDR2 SVGAGI. The CDR3 bases are TGTGCCAGCAGTTACTGGCAGGGCTTTGAAGCTTTCTTT. Encoded protein: CASSYWQGFEAFF.

CDR3 sequence (DNA): TGCGCCAGCAGCCGGAGGACAGACACCGGGGAGCTGTTTTTT. Its protein product is CASSRRTDTGELFF. The rearrangement links TRBV5-1 to TRBJ2-2; D is perhaps TRBD1 (6 bases). V lost 4 bases to trimming and J lost 3 bases, with 10 bases between them. CDR3 length equals 14 residues. Looked up from germline, CDR1 is SGHRS and CDR2 is YFSETQ. The full variable domain, with the rest looked up from reference TRBV5-1 and TRBJ2-2, is KAGVTQTPRYLIKTRGQQVTLSCSPISGHRSVSWYQQTPGQGLQFLFEYFSETQRNKGNFPGRFSGRQFSNSRSEMNVSTLELGDSALYLCASSRRTDTGELFFGEGSRLTVL.

The chain joins TRBV7-3 to TRBJ2-1; TRBD2 matches at 11 bases. This CDR3 is 14 amino acids long. After removal of 4 bases from V and 8 bases from J, the junction contained 4 bases not matched to a gene. Germline-derived CDR1 and CDR2 are SGHTA and FQGTGA. CDR3 in amino acids: CASSSGLAGHEQFF. The CDR3 nucleotides are TGTGCCAGCAGCTCAGGACTAGCGGGCCATGAGCAGTTCTTC.

This clone was counted once. This chain connects TRBV5-4 to TRBJ1-6; D call uncertain. CDR1 is SGHNT and CDR2 is YYREEE in the germline V gene (reference sequence). This CDR3 spans 16 amino acids. The V end lost 0 bases, the J end lost 4 bases, and 11 bases lay between the germline ends. CDR3 nucleotide sequence: TGTGCCAGCAGCTTGGCCGGGAAACAATATAATTCACCCCTCCACTTT. Translation gives CASSLAGKQYNSPLHF.

A single count supports this clone. The CDR3 coding sequence is TGTGCCAGCAGTGGGACAGCGGGACAGTTCCACGAGCAGTACTTC. This sequence encodes CASSGTAGQFHEQYF. V gene TRBV2 combines with J gene TRBJ2-7, with D tentatively TRBD1 or TRBD2 (7 bases each). The germline gives CDR1 SNHLY, CDR2 FYNNEI. V dropped 4 bases and J dropped 5 bases, with 18 bases sitting between them. The CDR3 length is 15 residues.

The gene calls are TRBV5-4 and TRBJ2-3; 8 nucleotides align to TRBD1. V gave up 5 bases and J gave up 2 bases; unmatched junction bases: 7. The germline V gene encodes CDR1 SGHNT and CDR2 YYREEE (reference sequence). The CDR3 is made up of 15 amino acids. CDR3 residues: CASSSRDRPTDTQYF. For the CDR3, the DNA is TGTGCCAGCAGTTCCCGGGACAGGCCCACAGATACGCAGTATTTT.

The chain employs TRBV10-1 and TRBJ2-2, with D possibly called TRBD1 or TRBD2 (5 bases each). Germline CDR1 and CDR2: WNHNN and SYGVQD (reference sequence). This CDR3 spans 15 amino acids. Trimming took 4 bases from V and 0 from J, leaving 9 bases between them. This CDR3 reads CASSGGSANTGELFF. The CDR3 DNA follows: TGCGCCAGCAGTGGGGGGTCTGCGAACACCGGGGAGCTGTTTTTT.

The V and J genes are TRBV25-1 and TRBJ1-6; D call uncertain. In germline, CDR1 is MGHDK, CDR2 SYGVNS. The CDR3 length is 16 residues. V was trimmed by 3 bases and J by 10 bases, leaving 19 bases between them. The CDR3 region is CASSEETISLASPLHF. In nucleotides, the CDR3 is TGTGCCAGCAGTGAGGAGACTATTTCTTTAGCATCACCCCTCCACTTT.

The chain joins TRBV6-5 to TRBJ2-7; 8 bases agree with TRBD1. This CDR3 contains 15 residues. V was pared by 6 bases and J by 3 bases, with 10 bases of the junction left unmatched. Germline CDR1 MNHEY, CDR2 SVGAGI. CDR3 amino acids: CASSLSGTGRYEQYF. CDR3 sequence (DNA): TGTGCCAGCAGCCTTTCCGGGACAGGCCGCTACGAGCAGTACTTC.